Below are 17 T cell receptor beta chains sequenced from a single sample in a study of regulatory T cells in long-lasting Graves disease. Arm-PCR of CDR3 regions and iRepertoire HTBI primers were the basis on which TCR beta libraries were built. TCRdb redid the calling of the multiplex PCR reads with MiXCR, one entry per CDR3 protein. The table has under 250,000 distinct CDR3 sequences, about 19% seen once. Described time point: newly diagnosed GD, antithyroid drugs for less than 3 months. With RNA extracted from PBMCs as input, the TCR library was made. The data also belong to a second study, concerning T cells in Graves' hyperthyroidism and ophthalmopathy.

Sample: peripheral blood mononuclear cells (PBMCs), taken at new diagnosis, from a patient treated with antithyroid drugs. These receptors were collected from a woman aged 30 to 39 with Graves disease.

This clonotype was observed at least ten times. The CDR3 spells CASSVQQGSNYGYTF. CDR3 nucleotides: TGTGCCAGCAGTGTACAACAGGGCAGTAACTATGGCTACACCTTC. V gene TRBV6-1 combines with J gene TRBJ1-2; D might be TRBD1 (6 bases). The V and J ends lost 4 bases and 1 base respectively, with 13 bases between them. CDR3 length: 15 residues. Germline loops: CDR1 MNHNS, CDR2 SASEGT.

The table lists this clonotype with many counts. The CDR3 region has the DNA TGTGCCAGCAGCCCCCTCGCGCCGGCTGAAGCTTTCTTT. This sequence encodes CASSPLAPAEAFF. V is TRBV11-1 and J is TRBJ1-1, with D uncertain. V lost 5 bases to trimming and J lost 6 bases, with 13 bases between them. The CDR3 runs to 13 residues. Germline values: CDR1 SGHAT, CDR2 FQDESV (reference sequence).

The sample holds many counts of this clonotype. This chain connects TRBV15 to TRBJ1-6; maybe TRBD1 (5 bases). The germline V gene has CDR1 LNHNV and CDR2 YYDKDF (reference sequence). V shed 0 bases and J shed 8 bases, with 5 bases lying between them. This CDR3 region has 13 residues. CDR3 region: CATSREGDSPLHF. CDR3 nucleotides: TGTGCCACCAGCAGAGAGGGGGATTCACCCCTCCACTTT.

This clonotype was seen at least ten times. The V and J genes are TRBV3-1 and TRBJ2-3; D is unresolved. CDR3 size: 14 residues. V was clipped by 4 bases and J by 0 bases, with 8 bases between them. CDR1 LGHDT and CDR2 YNNKEL come from the germline V gene (reference sequence). Here the CDR3 DNA reads TGTGCCAGCAGCCCCTCCTATAGCACAGATACGCAGTATTTT. Residues: CASSPSYSTDTQYF.

This clonotype was counted at least ten times. A much larger clone differs by one base, so this may be a read error. This chain uses TRBV2 with TRBJ1-5, with unresolved D. Trimming pared 3 bases from V and 1 base from J, leaving 13 bases between. Per germline, CDR1 SNHLY and CDR2 FYNNEI. CDR3 length: 16 residues. The CDR3 reads CASSDAAAVSNQPQHF. The CDR3 coding sequence is TGTGCCAGCAGTGACGCGGCAGCCGTCAGCAATCAGCCCCAGCATTTT.

This clonotype was counted ten times or more. This chain joins TRBV18 and TRBJ1-3; D is uncertain. Germline V CDR1 and CDR2: KGHSH, LQKENI. Trimming pared 4 bases from V and 0 bases from J, leaving 10 bases between. This CDR3 spans 15 amino acids. CDR3 sequence (DNA): TGTGCCAGCTCACAGGGATCCGGCTCTGGAAACACCATATATTTT. Protein sequence: CASSQGSGSGNTIYF.

This clonotype occurred many times. This chain connects TRBV2 to TRBJ2-1; 8 nucleotides agree with TRBD1. Trimming removed 9 bases from V and 3 bases from J; junction bases left unmatched: 7. CDR3 length: 14 amino acids. The V gene's germline CDR1 is SNHLY and CDR2 FYNNEI. CDR3 nucleotide sequence: TGTGCCAGTACCCCGGGACAGGTCTACAATGAGCAGTTCTTC. This encodes CASTPGQVYNEQFF.

This clonotype has ten or more counts. V and J are TRBV12-3 or TRBV12-4 and TRBJ1-1; D remains unclear. The CDR3 extends over 12 amino acids. Trimming cost V 5 bases and J 6 bases, with 10 bases left between them. The CDR3, as DNA: TGTGCCAGCAGTCCGCTCTACTCTGAAGCTTTCTTT. This encodes CASSPLYSEAFF.

This clonotype showed up many times. This chain connects TRBV28 to TRBJ2-7; 16 bases are shared with TRBD2. The V gene end was trimmed by 10 bases and the J gene end by 5 bases; junction bases not matched to a gene: 11. In germline, CDR1 is MDHEN, CDR2 SYDVKM. The CDR3 has 16 amino acids. CDR3 DNA: TGTGCCATCCAGGGACTAGCGGGAGGGCCAAGGGACGAGCAGTACTTC. Translated, it gives CAIQGLAGGPRDEQYF. Supplemented by reference TRBV28 and TRBJ2-7, the full variable domain reads DVKVTQSSRYLVKRTGEKVFLECVQDMDHENMFWYRQDPGLGLRLIYFSYDVKMKEKGDIPEGYSVSREKKERFSLILESASTNQTSMYLCAIQGLAGGPRDEQYFGPGTRLTVT.

The table lists this clonotype with many counts. V usage is TRBV25-1 and J usage is TRBJ2-5; 8 positions match TRBD2. The CDR3 consists of 14 residues. The J segment lost 4 bases and the V segment lost 5 bases, leaving 6 bases of the junction unmatched. Germline V gene sequence: CDR1 MGHDK, CDR2 SYGVNS. The CDR3 DNA reads as TGTGCCAGCAGTTTAGCGGGGCCGCGAGAGACCCAGTACTTC. It encodes CASSLAGPRETQYF.

The rearrangement uses TRBV24-1 and TRBJ1-4; 10 positions agree with TRBD1. Trimming took 4 bases from V and 5 from J; bases not matched to a gene: 6. Germline lookup yields CDR1 KGHDR and CDR2 SFDVKD. This CDR3 is built from 16 residues. CDR3 DNA sequence: TGTGCCACCAGTGAAGGGACAGGGGTGTCCAATGAAAAACTGTTTTTT. Amino acids: CATSEGTGVSNEKLFF.

This clonotype was seen at least ten times. The V and J genes are TRBV20-1 and TRBJ2-7; D remains ambiguous. Germline V gene sequence: CDR1 DFQATT, CDR2 SNEGSKA (reference sequence). The CDR3 is 12 residues long. V gave up 5 bases and J gave up 4 bases, with 12 bases separating them. The CDR3 loop is CSAPRSGYEQYF. The CDR3, as DNA: TGCAGTGCTCCCCGGTCTGGGTACGAGCAGTACTTC.

The count of this clonotype is one. One base separates it from a far larger clone, so it is likely a read error. This chain uses TRBV28 with TRBJ2-3, with TRBD2 identical over 10 bases. In germline, CDR1 is MDHEN, CDR2 SYDVKM. The CDR3 spans 16 residues. Trimming cost V 8 bases and J 4 bases; bases outside gene matches: 12. The CDR3 DNA sequence: TGTGCCAGCGGCCCGGTAGCGGGAGGAGAGGCAGATACGCAGTATTTT. Amino acids: CASGPVAGGEADTQYF.

This clonotype was recorded at least ten times. J is TRBJ2-7 and V is TRBV6-5; D unclear. CDR1 and CDR2 (germline): MNHEY, SVGAGI. CDR3 size: 10 residues. Deletions cut 1 base from V and 5 bases from J, with 0 bases between. The CDR3 DNA reads as TGTGCCAGCAGTTACTACGAGCAGTACTTC. Translation gives CASSYYEQYF.

Many counts were recorded for this clonotype. This chain links TRBV30 with TRBJ1-2; D perhaps matches TRBD1 (6 bases). Germline V CDR1 and CDR2: GTSNPN, SVGIG (reference sequence). Trimming removed 0 bases from V and 4 bases from J, with 9 bases in between. The length of the CDR3 is 13 residues. The CDR3: CAWSVRGVYGYTF. CDR3 sequence (DNA): TGTGCCTGGAGTGTAAGGGGGGTCTATGGCTACACCTTC.

This clonotype showed up many times. The rearrangement uses TRBV30 and TRBJ1-5; D unresolved. Trimming cost V 2 bases and J 5 bases, with 10 bases left between them. The germline CDR1 and CDR2 sequences are GTSNPN and SVGIG (reference sequence). The CDR3 length is 13 residues. CDR3 residues: CAWSPAFDQPQHF. CDR3 nucleotides: TGTGCCTGGAGTCCCGCCTTTGATCAGCCCCAGCATTTT.

This chain uses TRBV7-9 with TRBJ2-3; 9 bases map to TRBD2. The CDR3 runs to 14 residues. Trimming at V came to 5 bases and at J to 3 bases, leaving 3 bases not matched to a gene. Looked up from germline, CDR1 is SEHNR and CDR2 is FQNEAQ (reference sequence). CDR3 sequence (DNA): TGTGCCAGCAGCCCTAGCGGGGAAACAGATACGCAGTATTTT. Residues: CASSPSGETDTQYF.